The table lists the clone carrying this T cell receptor (beta chain) with a few counts. Its target is unknown. The CDR3 runs 15 residues. The germline CDR1 and CDR2 sequences are LGHNT and FRNRAP. V lost 5 bases, J lost 5 bases, and 19 bases lay in between. The source of the sample is a study of T cells in Graves' hyperthyroidism and ophthalmopathy. Study-wide points: Among clonotypes expanded in thyroid above 0.001, most were also found in blood. Ophthalmopathy cases were set apart from stable hyperthyroidism by a 13 V-J model.

TCR beta CDR3 region amplification was performed from RNA transcripts. RT-PCR in the first round (using the HTBI primer set) targeted the TCR CDR3. TCRdb ran MiXCR on the multiplex PCR reads and lists one entry per CDR3 protein. The table has around 500,000 distinct CDR3 sequences, under 25% seen once; the top ten hold under 55%. Diagnoses rested on clinical symptoms, serum thyroxine and TRAb, thyroid ultrasound and orbital computed tomography. The sequenced sample consisted of blood. V usage is TRBV12-5 and J usage is TRBJ2-7, with D possibly TRBD2 on 7 matching bases. This TCR was sampled from an older woman with Graves' ophthalmopathy. This CDR3 reads CASGGGGMTRDEQYF. DNA of the CDR3: TGTGCTAGTGGTGGGGGGGGCATGACCCGGGACGAGCAGTACTTC. The full variable domain, completed using reference TRBV12-5 and TRBJ2-7, is DARVTQTPRHKVTEMGQEVTMRCQPILGHNTVFWYRQTMMQGLELLAYFRNRAPLDDSGMPKDRFSAEMPDATLATLKIQPSEPRDSAVYFCASGGGGMTRDEQYFGPGTRLTVT.